The clone carrying this T cell receptor beta chain was picked up one time. Trimming cost V 4 bases and J 4 bases; bases outside gene matches: 7. Germline-derived CDR1 and CDR2 are SGDLS and YYNGEE. The CDR3 is 14 residues long. The sample originates from a study of T cell changes during pregnancy in multiple sclerosis. The repertoire was sequenced with immunoSEQ multiplex PCR; TCRdb's copy has only in-frame clones and lacks some. The sample consists of around 100,000 clones, roughly 90% of them appearing once. The rearrangement links TRBV9 to TRBJ2-7; TRBD2 matches 8 bases. This clonotype was obtained from a female donor with multiple sclerosis, enrolled in a pregnancy study. Here the sequenced sample was peripheral blood, taken after pregnancy. This CDR3 reads CASSQGLAPYEQYF. The CDR3 region has the DNA TGTGCCAGCAGCCAAGGACTAGCCCCATACGAGCAGTACTTC.